This paragraph covers one TCR beta chain sequence. This record comes from a study of blood T cell repertoires in COVID-19. On the study more broadly: Nucleic acid was either cDNA or gDNA, and it came from T cells, B-cell-depleted T cells, or PBMCs.

The CDR3 runs 13 residues. CDR1 and CDR2 (germline): MDHEN, SYDVKM. V was pared by 6 bases and J by 6 bases, with 3 bases of the junction left unmatched. Generated by immunoSEQ multiplex PCR, the TCRdb table keeps only in-frame clones and is missing some. The data contain around 200,000 clones, more than 75% of them singletons. The participants were between roughly 18 and 89 years old and came from under 25 US areas. Cohorts were determined from participant-reported clinical history. Sequencing input: PBMCs or T cells enriched from blood (not recorded which). This clonotype was sampled from a woman between 40 and 55 years old with acute COVID-19. The chain joins TRBV28 to TRBJ1-2; 11 bases line up with TRBD1. The CDR3 DNA is TGTGCCAGCAGCCCGGGACAGGGGGATGGCTACACCTTC. Its protein is CASSPGQGDGYTF.